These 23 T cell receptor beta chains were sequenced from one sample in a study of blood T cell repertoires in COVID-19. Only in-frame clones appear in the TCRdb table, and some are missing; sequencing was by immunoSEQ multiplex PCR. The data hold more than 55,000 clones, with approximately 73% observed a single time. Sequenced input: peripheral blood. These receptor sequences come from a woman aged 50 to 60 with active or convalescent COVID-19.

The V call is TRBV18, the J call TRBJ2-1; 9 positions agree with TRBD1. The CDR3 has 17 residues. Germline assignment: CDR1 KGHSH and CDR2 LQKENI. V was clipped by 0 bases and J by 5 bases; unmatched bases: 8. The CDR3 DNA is TGTGCCAGCTCACCACCGGAATCGGGACAGGGTAACAATGAGCAGTTCTTC. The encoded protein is CASSPPESGQGNNEQFF.

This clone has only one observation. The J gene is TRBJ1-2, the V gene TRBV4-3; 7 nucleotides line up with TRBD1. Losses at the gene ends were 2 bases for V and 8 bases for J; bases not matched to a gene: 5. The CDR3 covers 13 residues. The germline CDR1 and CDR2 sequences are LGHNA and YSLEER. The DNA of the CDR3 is TGCGCCAGCAGCCAACTCCGACAGGGAGGCTACACCTTC. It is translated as CASSQLRQGGYTF.

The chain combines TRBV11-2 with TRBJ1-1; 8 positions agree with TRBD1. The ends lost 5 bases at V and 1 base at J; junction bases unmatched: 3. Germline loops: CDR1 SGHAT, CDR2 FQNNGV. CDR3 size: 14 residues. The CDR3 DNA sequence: TGTGCCAGCAGCCGAGGGACAGGGAACACTGAAGCTTTCTTT. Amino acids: CASSRGTGNTEAFF.

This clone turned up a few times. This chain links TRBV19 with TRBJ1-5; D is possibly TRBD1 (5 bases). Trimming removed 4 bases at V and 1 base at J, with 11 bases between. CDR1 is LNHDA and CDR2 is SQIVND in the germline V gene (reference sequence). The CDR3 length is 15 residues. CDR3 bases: TGTGCCAGTAGTACCACCAGGGTGAGCAATCAGCCCCAGCATTTT. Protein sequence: CASSTTRVSNQPQHF. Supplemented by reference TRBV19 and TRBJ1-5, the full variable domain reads DGGITQSPKYLFRKEGQNVTLSCEQNLNHDAMYWYRQDPGQGLRLIYYSQIVNDFQKGDIAEGYSVSREKKESFPLTVTSAQKNPTAFYLCASSTTRVSNQPQHFGDGTRLSIL.

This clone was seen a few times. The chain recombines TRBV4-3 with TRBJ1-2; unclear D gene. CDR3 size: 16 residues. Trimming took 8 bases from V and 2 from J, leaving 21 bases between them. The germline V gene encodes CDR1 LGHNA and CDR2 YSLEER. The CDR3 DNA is TGCGCCAGCTCTCTACAAGCCGGGGAGAGCAACTATGGCTACACCTTC. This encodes CASSLQAGESNYGYTF.

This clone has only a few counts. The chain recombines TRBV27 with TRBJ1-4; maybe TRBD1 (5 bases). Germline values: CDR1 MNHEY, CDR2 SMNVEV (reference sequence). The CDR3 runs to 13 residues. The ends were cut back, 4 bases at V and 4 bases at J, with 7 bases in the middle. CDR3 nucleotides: TGTGCCAGCAGTTCCCAGGGTAATGAAAAACTGTTTTTT. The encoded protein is CASSSQGNEKLFF.

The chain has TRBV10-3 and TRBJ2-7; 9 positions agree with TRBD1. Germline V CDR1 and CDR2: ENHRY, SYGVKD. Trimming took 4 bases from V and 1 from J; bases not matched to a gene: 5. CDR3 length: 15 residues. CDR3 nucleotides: TGTGCCATCAGTGGGACAGGGGACAGATCCTACGAGCAGTACTTC. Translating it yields CAISGTGDRSYEQYF.

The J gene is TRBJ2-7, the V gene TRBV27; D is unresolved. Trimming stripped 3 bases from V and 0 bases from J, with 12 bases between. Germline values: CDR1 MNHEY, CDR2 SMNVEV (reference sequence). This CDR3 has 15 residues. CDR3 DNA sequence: TGTGCCAGCAGTTTGCGTCGGTTAGACTCCTACGAGCAGTACTTC. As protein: CASSLRRLDSYEQYF.

The CDR3 DNA reads as TGTGCCAGCAGTTACTCCGGGACTAATGAAAAACTGTTTTTT. Amino acids: CASSYSGTNEKLFF. This chain uses TRBV6-5 with TRBJ1-4, with D unresolved. This CDR3 has 14 residues. V dropped 0 bases and J dropped 2 bases, with 4 bases sitting between them. Germline CDR1 MNHEY, CDR2 SVGAGI.

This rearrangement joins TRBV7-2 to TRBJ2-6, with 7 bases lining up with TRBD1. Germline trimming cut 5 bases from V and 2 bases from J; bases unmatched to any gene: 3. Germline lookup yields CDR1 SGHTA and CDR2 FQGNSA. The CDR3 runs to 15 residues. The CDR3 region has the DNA TGTGCCAGCAGCAATCAGGGGGCTGGGGCCAACGTCCTGACTTTC. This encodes CASSNQGAGANVLTF.

The CDR3 nucleotides read TGTGCCAGCAGCTCTACAGGGAAGGACACCGGGGAGCTGTTTTTT. Encoded protein: CASSSTGKDTGELFF. The rearrangement links TRBV7-8 to TRBJ2-2, with D possibly being TRBD1 (6 bases). Trimming removed 4 bases from V and 3 bases from J, with 12 bases in between. The CDR3 consists of 15 residues. CDR1 is SGHVS, CDR2 FQNEAQ, per germline.

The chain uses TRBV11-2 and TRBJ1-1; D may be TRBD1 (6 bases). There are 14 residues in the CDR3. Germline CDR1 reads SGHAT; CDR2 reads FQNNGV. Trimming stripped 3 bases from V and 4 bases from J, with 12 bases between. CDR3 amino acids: CASSLAGEGTEAFF. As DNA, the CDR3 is TGTGCCAGCAGCTTGGCAGGGGAAGGCACTGAAGCTTTCTTT.

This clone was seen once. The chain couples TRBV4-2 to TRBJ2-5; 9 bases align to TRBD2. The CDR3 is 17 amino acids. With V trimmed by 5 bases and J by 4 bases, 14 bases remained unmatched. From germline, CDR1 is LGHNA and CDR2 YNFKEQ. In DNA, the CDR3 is TGTGCCAGCAGCTCAGGGAGCGCGGGAGGGCCGGGAGAGACCCAGTACTTC. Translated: CASSSGSAGGPGETQYF.

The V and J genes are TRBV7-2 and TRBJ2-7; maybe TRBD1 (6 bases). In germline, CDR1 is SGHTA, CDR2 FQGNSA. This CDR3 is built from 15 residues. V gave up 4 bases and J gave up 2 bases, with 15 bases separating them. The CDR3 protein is CASSSETGYPYEQYF. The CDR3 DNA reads TGTGCCAGCAGCTCAGAAACAGGGTATCCCTACGAGCAGTACTTC.

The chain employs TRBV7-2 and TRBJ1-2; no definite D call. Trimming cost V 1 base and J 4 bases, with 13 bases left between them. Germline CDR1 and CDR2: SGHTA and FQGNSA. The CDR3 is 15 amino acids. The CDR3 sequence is CASSLETGRSYGYTF. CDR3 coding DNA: TGTGCCAGCAGCTTAGAAACGGGTCGGAGCTATGGCTACACCTTC.

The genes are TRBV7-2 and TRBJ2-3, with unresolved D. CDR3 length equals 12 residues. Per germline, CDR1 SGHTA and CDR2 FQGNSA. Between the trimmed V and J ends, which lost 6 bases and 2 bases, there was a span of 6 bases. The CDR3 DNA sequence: TGTGCCAGCAGTAGAGTCACAGATACGCAGTATTTT. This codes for CASSRVTDTQYF.

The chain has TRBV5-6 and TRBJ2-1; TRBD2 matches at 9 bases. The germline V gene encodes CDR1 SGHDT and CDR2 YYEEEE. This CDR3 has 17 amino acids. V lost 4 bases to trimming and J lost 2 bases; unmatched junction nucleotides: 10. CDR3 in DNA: TGTGCCAGCAGCCAGTCAATAGCGGGAGCCCCCTACAATGAGCAGTTCTTC. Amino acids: CASSQSIAGAPYNEQFF.

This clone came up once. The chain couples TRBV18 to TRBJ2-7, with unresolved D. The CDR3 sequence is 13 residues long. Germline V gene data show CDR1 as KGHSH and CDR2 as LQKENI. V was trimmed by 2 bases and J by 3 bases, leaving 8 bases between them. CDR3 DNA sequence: TGTGCCAGCTCACCAAGACAAGACTACGAGCAGTACTTC. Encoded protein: CASSPRQDYEQYF.

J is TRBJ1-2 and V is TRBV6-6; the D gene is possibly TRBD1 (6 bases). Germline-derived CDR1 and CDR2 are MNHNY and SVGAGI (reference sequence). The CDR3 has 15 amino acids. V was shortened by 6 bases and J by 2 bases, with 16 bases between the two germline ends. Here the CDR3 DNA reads TGTGCCAGCAGCCAACGCGGACAGCGGAACTATGGCTACACCTTC. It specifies CASSQRGQRNYGYTF.

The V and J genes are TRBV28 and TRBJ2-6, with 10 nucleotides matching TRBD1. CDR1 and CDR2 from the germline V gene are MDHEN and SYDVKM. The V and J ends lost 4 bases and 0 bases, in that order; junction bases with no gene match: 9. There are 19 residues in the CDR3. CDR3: CASSYVGTGAVSGANVLTF. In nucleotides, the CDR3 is TGTGCCAGCAGTTACGTTGGGACAGGGGCCGTCTCTGGGGCCAACGTCCTGACTTTC.

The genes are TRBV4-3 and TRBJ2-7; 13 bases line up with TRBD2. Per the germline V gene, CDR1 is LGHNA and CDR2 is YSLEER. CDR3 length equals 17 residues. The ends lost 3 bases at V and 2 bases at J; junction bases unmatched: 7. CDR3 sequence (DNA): TGCGCCAGCAGCCACACCCTCACTAGCGGGAGGGCCTACGAGCAGTACTTC. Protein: CASSHTLTSGRAYEQYF.

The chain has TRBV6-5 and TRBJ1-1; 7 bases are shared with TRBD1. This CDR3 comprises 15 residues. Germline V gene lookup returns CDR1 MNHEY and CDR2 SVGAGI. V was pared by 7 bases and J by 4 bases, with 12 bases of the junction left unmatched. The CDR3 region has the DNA TGTGCCAGCATCAAAGAGGAGACAGGGAGCACTGAAGCTTTCTTT. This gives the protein CASIKEETGSTEAFF.

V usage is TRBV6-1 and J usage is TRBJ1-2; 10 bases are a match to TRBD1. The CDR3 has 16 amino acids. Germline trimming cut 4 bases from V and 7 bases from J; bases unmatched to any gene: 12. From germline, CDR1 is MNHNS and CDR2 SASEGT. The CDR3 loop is CASSALTGGGLSGYTF. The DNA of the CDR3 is TGTGCCAGCAGTGCCTTGACAGGGGGCGGTTTAAGTGGCTACACCTTC.